This T cell receptor (beta chain) was profiled in a study of T-cell memory formation after mild COVID-19. On the study more broadly: The two donors had largely donor-specific TCR clusters. Findings and limits, study-wide: Clones shrinking between day 15 and 85 showed a balanced CD4/CD8 split, and those that grew later tilted toward CD4+.

Constant-segment primers were used for 5'RACE, and the resulting TCR alpha and TCR beta cDNA libraries carried sample barcodes and UMIs. One entry per CDR3 protein, called by TCRdb with MiXCR from the 5' RACE reads. The sample has approximately 260,000 distinct CDR3 sequences, 15% to 20% seen once. V gave up 5 bases and J gave up 9 bases; unmatched junction bases: 6. This CDR3 contains 14 residues. The germline V gene encodes CDR1 LGHNA and CDR2 YNFKEQ. This clonotype was recorded once. The target antigen is unknown. The source of this sequence is a man in his late teens or twenties who had mild COVID-19 (a few samples of this study predate the infection). Cell type and time point are not known. Material for sequencing was PBMCs or a T cell subset sorted from them (not recorded which). V usage is TRBV4-2 and J usage is TRBJ2-1; 11 bases map to TRBD1. The CDR3 loop reads CASSKSDRGLEQFF. DNA for the CDR3: TGTGCCAGCAGCAAATCGGACAGGGGGCTTGAGCAGTTCTTC.